Listed below are T cell receptor beta chains from one sample, sequenced in a study of CD8+ T cells in alopecia areata. Some clones are missing from TCRdb's copy, which holds only in-frame ones; the method was immunoSEQ multiplex PCR. The table has over 150,000 clones, 58% seen once. This specimen was CD4+ T cells sorted from blood, taken at week 24, from a patient treated with tofacitinib. The receptor source for this set is a human donor with alopecia areata. Each CDR3 is given with its conserved first and last residue. Fields, in order: CDR3 protein, CDR3 DNA, D gene, CDR3 length, clone size, J gene, V gene. The D gene is left open where the match is weak. Not all rows give a size; the values are once, few, many and, for expanded clones, a class.

CDR3: CASSLDRGNSPLHF
DNA: TGTGCCAGCAGCTTGGACAGGGGGAATTCACCCCTCCACTTT
D: TRBD1
length: 14
size: few
J: TRBJ1-6
V: TRBV7-3

CDR3: CASSLGGLNTEAFF
DNA: TGCGCCAGCAGCTTGGGGGGACTGAACACTGAAGCTTTCTTT
D: .
length: 14
size: .
J: TRBJ1-1
V: TRBV5-1

CDR3: CASSRDRGRTEAFF
DNA: TGTGCCAGCAGCCGGGACAGGGGAAGAACTGAAGCTTTCTTT
D: TRBD1
length: 14
size: .
J: TRBJ1-1
V: TRBV7-2

CDR3: CASSLGENTEAFF
DNA: TGTGCCAGCAGCTTAGGTGAGAACACTGAAGCTTTCTTT
D: .
length: 13
size: few
J: TRBJ1-1
V: TRBV7-8

CDR3: CAWGSRALGEKLFF
DNA: TGTGCCTGGGGTTCCCGAGCCCTTGGGGAAAAACTGTTTTTT
D: .
length: 14
size: .
J: TRBJ1-4
V: TRBV30

CDR3: CASSSTPGTGTNYGYTF
DNA: TGTGCCAGCAGTTCCACCCCAGGGACAGGGACCAACTATGGCTACACCTTC
D: TRBD1
length: 17
size: few
J: TRBJ1-2
V: TRBV27

CDR3: CASSPRISGANVLTF
DNA: TGTGCCAGCTCACCAAGGATCTCTGGGGCCAACGTCCTGACTTTC
D: .
length: 15
size: .
J: TRBJ2-6
V: TRBV18

CDR3: CASSTSSGSTYNEQFF
DNA: TGTGCCAGCAGTACCTCTAGCGGGAGTACCTACAATGAGCAGTTCTTC
D: TRBD2
length: 16
size: .
J: TRBJ2-1
V: TRBV28

CDR3: CSVDPGTEAFF
DNA: TGCAGCGTAGACCCGGGCACTGAAGCTTTCTTT
D: .
length: 11
size: few
J: TRBJ1-1
V: TRBV29-1

CDR3: CASSPRTGGIYEQYF
DNA: TGTGCCAGCAGCCCGCGGACAGGAGGAATCTACGAGCAGTACTTC
D: TRBD1
length: 15
size: .
J: TRBJ2-7
V: TRBV11-2

CDR3: CASSASGGRNSPLHF
DNA: TGTGCCAGCAGTGCATCAGGGGGCCGTAATTCACCCCTCCACTTT
D: TRBD1
length: 15
size: .
J: TRBJ1-6
V: TRBV6-5

CDR3: CASSPKERDRTGELFF
DNA: TGTGCCAGCAGCCCCAAGGAGCGGGATCGCACCGGGGAGCTGTTTTTT
D: TRBD2
length: 16
size: .
J: TRBJ2-2
V: TRBV11-1

CDR3: CASSSLGRETQYF
DNA: TGTGCCAGCAGCTCCCTAGGTCGAGAGACCCAGTACTTC
D: .
length: 13
size: .
J: TRBJ2-5
V: TRBV14

CDR3: CASSLRDSADTQYF
DNA: TGTGCCAGCAGTCTCCGGGATTCTGCAGATACGCAGTATTTT
D: .
length: 14
size: .
J: TRBJ2-3
V: TRBV27

CDR3: CAWSLGPSNQPQHF
DNA: TGTGCCTGGAGCCTTGGGCCTAGCAATCAGCCCCAGCATTTT
D: .
length: 14
size: .
J: TRBJ1-5
V: TRBV30

CDR3: CASSDGQATYEQYF
DNA: TGTGCCAGCAGTGACGGACAGGCTACCTACGAGCAGTACTTC
D: TRBD1
length: 14
size: .
J: TRBJ2-7
V: TRBV25-1

CDR3: CASSPTADTGELFF
DNA: TGTGCCAGCAGCCCCACGGCCGATACCGGGGAGCTGTTTTTT
D: .
length: 14
size: .
J: TRBJ2-2
V: TRBV9

CDR3: CASSSTGGTYNEQFF
DNA: TGTGCCAGCAGCTCTACAGGGGGGACTTACAATGAGCAGTTCTTC
D: TRBD1
length: 15
size: once
J: TRBJ2-1
V: TRBV5-4

CDR3: CASSRGSPWQSYEQYF
DNA: TGTGCCAGCAGCCGAGGAAGTCCGTGGCAAAGTTACGAGCAGTACTTC
D: .
length: 16
size: .
J: TRBJ2-7
V: TRBV6-6

CDR3: CASRSNTKNEQFF
DNA: TGTGCCAGCAGGAGTAATACCAAGAATGAGCAGTTCTTC
D: .
length: 13
size: .
J: TRBJ2-1
V: TRBV6-5

CDR3: CASTPTSRPTDEQFF
DNA: TGTGCCAGCACCCCGACTAGCAGACCTACGGATGAGCAGTTCTTC
D: TRBD2
length: 15
size: .
J: TRBJ2-1
V: TRBV5-4

CDR3: CASMEEGKTDTQYF
DNA: TGTGCCAGCATGGAGGAGGGGAAGACAGATACGCAGTATTTT
D: .
length: 14
size: .
J: TRBJ2-3
V: TRBV6-6

CDR3: CATSRVTSGNQETQYF
DNA: TGTGCCACCAGCAGAGTAACTAGCGGAAATCAAGAGACCCAGTACTTC
D: TRBD2
length: 16
size: .
J: TRBJ2-5
V: TRBV15

CDR3: CASSPRQGSNSPLHF
DNA: TGTGCCAGCAGTCCCCGACAGGGGTCGAATTCACCCCTCCACTTT
D: TRBD1
length: 15
size: .
J: TRBJ1-6
V: TRBV6-6

CDR3: CASSLGREDTQYF
DNA: TGTGCCAGCAGCTTAGGGCGGGAGGACACCCAGTACTTC
D: TRBD2
length: 13
size: .
J: TRBJ2-5
V: TRBV7-2

CDR3: CASSLRTWNTGELFF
DNA: TGTGCCAGCAGCTTACGGACATGGAACACCGGGGAGCTGTTTTTT
D: .
length: 15
size: .
J: TRBJ2-2
V: TRBV9

CDR3: CASSLVHRGNYGYTF
DNA: TGTGCCAGCAGCTTGGTACACAGGGGGAACTATGGCTACACCTTC
D: TRBD1
length: 15
size: .
J: TRBJ1-2
V: TRBV5-6

CDR3: CASSSSVAGAPTDTQYF
DNA: TGCGCCAGCAGCAGTTCCGTAGCGGGGGCCCCCACAGATACGCAGTATTTT
D: TRBD2
length: 17
size: .
J: TRBJ2-3
V: TRBV5-1

CDR3: CSVEGVGLYGYTF
DNA: TGCAGCGTTGAAGGAGTTGGCCTCTATGGCTACACCTTC
D: .
length: 13
size: .
J: TRBJ1-2
V: TRBV29-1

CDR3: CASSYGGGTQYF
DNA: TGTGCCAGCAGCTACGGGGGAGGGACCCAGTACTTC
D: .
length: 12
size: once
J: TRBJ2-5
V: TRBV7-9

CDR3: CAWSLSRRGSGGYTF
DNA: TGTGCCTGGAGTTTGAGTAGGAGGGGGAGCGGCGGCTACACCTTC
D: .
length: 15
size: few
J: TRBJ1-2
V: TRBV30

CDR3: CASSGYGQGAHGYTF
DNA: TGTGCCAGCAGTGGCTATGGACAGGGGGCACATGGCTACACCTTC
D: TRBD1
length: 15
size: .
J: TRBJ1-2
V: TRBV2

CDR3: CASSLVTGEETQYF
DNA: TGCGCCAGCAGCCTTGTGACTGGAGAAGAGACCCAGTACTTC
D: .
length: 14
size: .
J: TRBJ2-5
V: TRBV5-1

CDR3: CASSLRLGTTYEQYF
DNA: TGTGCCAGCAGTTTGAGGCTTGGGACTACCTACGAGCAGTACTTC
D: TRBD2
length: 15
size: .
J: TRBJ2-7
V: TRBV28

CDR3: CASTVLGADTEAFF
DNA: TGTGCCAGCACCGTTTTAGGGGCGGACACTGAAGCTTTCTTT
D: .
length: 14
size: few
J: TRBJ1-1
V: TRBV2

CDR3: CSVETSGDEQFF
DNA: TGCAGCGTTGAAACTAGCGGGGATGAGCAGTTCTTC
D: TRBD2
length: 12
size: few
J: TRBJ2-1
V: TRBV29-1

CDR3: CASSTRLAGGANIQYF
DNA: TGTGCCAGCAGTACCCGACTAGCGGGCGGCGCAAACATTCAGTACTTC
D: TRBD2
length: 16
size: few
J: TRBJ2-4
V: TRBV27